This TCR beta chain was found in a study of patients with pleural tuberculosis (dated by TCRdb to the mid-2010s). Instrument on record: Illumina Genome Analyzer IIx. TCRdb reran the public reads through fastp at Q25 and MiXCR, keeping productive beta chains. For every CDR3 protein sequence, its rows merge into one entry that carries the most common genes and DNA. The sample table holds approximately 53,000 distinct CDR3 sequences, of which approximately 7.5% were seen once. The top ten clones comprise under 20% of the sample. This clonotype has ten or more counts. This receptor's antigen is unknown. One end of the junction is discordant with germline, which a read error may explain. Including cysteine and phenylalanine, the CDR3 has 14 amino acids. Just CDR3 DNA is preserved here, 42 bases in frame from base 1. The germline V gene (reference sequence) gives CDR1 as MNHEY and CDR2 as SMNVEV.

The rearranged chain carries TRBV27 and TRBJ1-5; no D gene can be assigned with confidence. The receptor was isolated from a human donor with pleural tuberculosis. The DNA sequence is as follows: TGTCCCAGCCATGCAAAATATAGCAATCAGCCCCAGCATTTT. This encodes CPSHAKYSNQPQHF.